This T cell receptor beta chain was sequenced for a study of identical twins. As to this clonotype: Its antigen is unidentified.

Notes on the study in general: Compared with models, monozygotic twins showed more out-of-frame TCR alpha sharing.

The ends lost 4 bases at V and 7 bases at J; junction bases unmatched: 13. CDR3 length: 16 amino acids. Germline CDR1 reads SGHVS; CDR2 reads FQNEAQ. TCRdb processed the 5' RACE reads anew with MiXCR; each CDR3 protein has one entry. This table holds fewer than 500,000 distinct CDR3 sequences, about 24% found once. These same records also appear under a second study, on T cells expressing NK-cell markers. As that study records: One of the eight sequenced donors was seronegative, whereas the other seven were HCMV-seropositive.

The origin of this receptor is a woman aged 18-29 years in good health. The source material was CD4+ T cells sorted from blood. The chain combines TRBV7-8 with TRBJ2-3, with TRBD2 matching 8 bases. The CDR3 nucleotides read TGTGCCAGCAGCTCCCTTTTAGCGGGATACGGAAATACGCAGTATTTT. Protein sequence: CASSSLLAGYGNTQYF.